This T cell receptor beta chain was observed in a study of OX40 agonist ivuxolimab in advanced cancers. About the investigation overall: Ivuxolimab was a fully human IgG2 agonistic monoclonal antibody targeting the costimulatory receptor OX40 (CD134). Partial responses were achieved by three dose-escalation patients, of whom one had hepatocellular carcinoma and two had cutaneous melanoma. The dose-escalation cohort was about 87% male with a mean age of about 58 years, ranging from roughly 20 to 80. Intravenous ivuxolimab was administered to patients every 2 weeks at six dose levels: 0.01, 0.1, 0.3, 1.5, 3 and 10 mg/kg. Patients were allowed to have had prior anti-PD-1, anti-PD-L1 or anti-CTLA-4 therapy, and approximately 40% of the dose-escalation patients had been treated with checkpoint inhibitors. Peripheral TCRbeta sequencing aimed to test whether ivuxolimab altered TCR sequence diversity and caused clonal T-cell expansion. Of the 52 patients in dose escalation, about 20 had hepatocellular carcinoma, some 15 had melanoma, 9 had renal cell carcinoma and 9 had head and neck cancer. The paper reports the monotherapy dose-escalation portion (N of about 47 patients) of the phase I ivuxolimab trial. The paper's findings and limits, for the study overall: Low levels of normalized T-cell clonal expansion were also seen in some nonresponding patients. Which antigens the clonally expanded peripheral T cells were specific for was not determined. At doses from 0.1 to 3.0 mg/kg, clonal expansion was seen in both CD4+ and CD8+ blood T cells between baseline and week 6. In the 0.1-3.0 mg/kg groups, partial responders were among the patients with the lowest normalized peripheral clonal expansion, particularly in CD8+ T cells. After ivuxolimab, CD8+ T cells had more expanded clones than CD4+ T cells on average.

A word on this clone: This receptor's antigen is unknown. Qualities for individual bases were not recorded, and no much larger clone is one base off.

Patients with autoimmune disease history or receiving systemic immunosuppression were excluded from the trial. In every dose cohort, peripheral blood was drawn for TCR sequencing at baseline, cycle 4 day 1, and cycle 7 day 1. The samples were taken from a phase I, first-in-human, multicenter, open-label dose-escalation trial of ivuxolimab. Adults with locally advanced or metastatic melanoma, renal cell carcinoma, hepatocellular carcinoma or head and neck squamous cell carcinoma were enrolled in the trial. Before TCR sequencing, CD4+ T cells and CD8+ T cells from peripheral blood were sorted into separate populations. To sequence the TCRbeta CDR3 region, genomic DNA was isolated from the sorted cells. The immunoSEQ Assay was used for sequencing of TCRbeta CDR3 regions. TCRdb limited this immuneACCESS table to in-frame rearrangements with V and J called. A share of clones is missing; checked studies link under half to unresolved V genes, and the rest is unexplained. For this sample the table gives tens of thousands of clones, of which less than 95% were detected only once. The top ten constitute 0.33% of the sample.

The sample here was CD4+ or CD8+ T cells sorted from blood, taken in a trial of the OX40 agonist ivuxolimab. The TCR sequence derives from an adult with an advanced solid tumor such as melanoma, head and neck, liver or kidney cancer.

The DNA sequence follows: TGTGCCACCAGCCAAGTCCGGGGAGTAGAGACCCAGTACTTC. It specifies CATSQVRGVETQYF. The chain links TRBV15 with TRBJ2-5, and possibly TRBD2, on 5 matching bases. V is cut by 5 bases and J by 4 bases, and the space between the germline ends is 14 bases. Via the germline V gene (reference sequence), CDR1 is LNHNV and CDR2 YYDKDF. CDR3 length: 14 amino acids, cysteine to phenylalanine. Just CDR3 DNA is preserved here, 42 bases in frame from base 1.